This T cell receptor (beta chain) was captured by sequencing in a study of metastatic and nonmetastatic thyroid tumors. Every patient was untreated before thyroid surgery. Using MiXCR, TCRdb re-called clones from the PCR reads. The table lists about 19,000 clones, roughly 27% of them singletons. This CDR3 has 14 residues. Germline trimming cut 3 bases from V and 3 bases from J; bases unmatched to any gene: 6. Germline CDR1 DFQATT, CDR2 SNEGSKA (reference sequence). The source is a male donor with papillary thyroid cancer or a benign thyroid nodule (not recorded which). Some clones in this sample may be carry-over from other donors' samples. The sample consisted of blood. V usage is TRBV20-1 and J usage is TRBJ1-2, with 8 bases fitting TRBD1. The CDR3 DNA reads TGCAGTGCTAGTACCGACAGGGGCGACTATGGCTACACCTTC. Residues: CSASTDRGDYGYTF.